These 6 T cell receptor beta chains share one sample of origin, sequenced in a study of metastatic and nonmetastatic thyroid tumors. TCRdb redid the clone calls on the PCR reads using MiXCR. Among under 20,000 clones listed, 25% to 30% were seen once. Each patient went into thyroid surgery without having received any treatment. The specimen sequenced was blood. All receptors derive from a male donor with papillary thyroid cancer or a benign thyroid nodule (not recorded which). Some clones in this sample may be carry-over from other donors' samples.

The sample holds many counts of this clone. The J gene is TRBJ2-1, the V gene TRBV2; maybe TRBD2 (6 bases). The CDR3 has 14 residues. In germline, CDR1 is SNHLY, CDR2 FYNNEI. Trimming removed 6 bases from V and 6 bases from J, with 15 bases in between. CDR3 protein: CASRDAGMGNEQFF. In DNA, the CDR3 is TGTGCCAGCAGGGACGCGGGGATGGGCAATGAGCAGTTCTTC.

By share of the sample, this clone is medium-sized (0.01 to 0.1%). The chain joins TRBV20-1 to TRBJ2-1; D may be TRBD1 (6 bases). The CDR3 length is 11 residues. V was trimmed by 5 bases and J by 9 bases, leaving 11 bases between them. Germline V CDR1 and CDR2: DFQATT, SNEGSKA (reference sequence). CDR3 sequence (DNA): TGCAGTGCTGTAGGGGACACTGAGCAGTTCTTC. This translates into CSAVGDTEQFF.

In its sample, this clone is medium-sized. CDR3 bases: TGCGCCAGCAGCCTCGGAGCTAACTATGGCTACACCTTC. Encoded protein: CASSLGANYGYTF. This chain joins TRBV5-1 and TRBJ1-2, with D hard to call. Germline lookup yields CDR1 SGHRS and CDR2 YFSETQ. Trimming removed 4 bases at V and 0 bases at J, with 7 bases between. The CDR3 contains 13 residues.

The chain is built from TRBV6-1 and TRBJ1-2; 12 nucleotides line up with TRBD1. In germline, CDR1 is MNHNS, CDR2 SASEGT. CDR3 length: 15 residues. V trimming: 5 bases; J trimming: 8 bases; junction bases outside the gene matches: 9. The CDR3 DNA sequence: TGTGCCAGCAGTCAAACATGGGACAGGGGGCAAGGCTACACCTTC. Residues: CASSQTWDRGQGYTF.

This clone is judged medium-sized (0.01 to 0.1%). The chain carries TRBV5-1 and TRBJ2-2; 9 bases agree with TRBD1. Germline V gene data show CDR1 as SGHRS and CDR2 as YFSETQ. J gave up 2 bases and V 4 bases, and 3 bases lay outside the gene matches. There are 15 residues in the CDR3. CDR3: CASSVQGANTGELFF. The CDR3 DNA is TGCGCCAGCAGCGTACAGGGGGCTAACACCGGGGAGCTGTTTTTT. Complete variable domain (other parts from reference TRBV5-1 and TRBJ2-2): KAGVTQTPRYLIKTRGQQVTLSCSPISGHRSVSWYQQTPGQGLQFLFEYFSETQRNKGNFPGRFSGRQFSNSRSEMNVSTLELGDSALYLCASSVQGANTGELFFGEGSRLTVL.

This clone has at least ten counts. A clone one base away is much larger, so this may be a read error. Other DNA sequences in the same sample also yield this CDR3. This chain links TRBV7-9 with TRBJ2-1; possible D gene TRBD1, 6 bases. CDR3 size: 14 residues. Germline values: CDR1 SEHNR, CDR2 FQNEAQ (reference sequence). The CDR3 bases are TGCGCCAGCAGCACGGACAGAACCTACAATGAGCAGTTCTTC. Encoded protein: CASSTDRTYNEQFF.